The rows below give T cell receptor beta chains drawn from one sample of a study of identical twins. TCRdb redid the calling of the 5' RACE reads with MiXCR, one entry per CDR3 protein. This sample has 150,000 or so distinct CDR3 sequences, with approximately 4% found just once. Sequenced material: memory T cells sorted from blood. The receptors derive from a man younger than 30 in good health. The CDR3 runs from the conserved cysteine through the conserved F or W.

TRBJ1-1 15 TRBV4-3 CASSPTPRGYTEAFF
TRBJ2-1 16 TRBV24-1 CATSGNRGRSYNEQFF
TRBJ1-4 15 TRBV5-1 CASSYGGGTNEKLFF
TRBJ1-5 13 TRBV10-3 CAIGGLLNQPQHF
TRBJ1-1 14 TRBV3-1 CASSSPAGNTEAFF
TRBJ1-5 14 TRBV29-1 CSVAEGNLNQPQHF
TRBJ2-7 11 TRBV12-3/TRBV12-4 CATARTYEQYF
TRBJ1-3 15 TRBV15 CATSRGDSSGNTIYF
TRBJ1-1 14 TRBV12-3/TRBV12-4 CASRPRRENTEAFF
TRBJ2-1 13 TRBV4-2 CASSQLARNEQFF
TRBJ2-4 18 TRBV12-3/TRBV12-4 CASSFEPNLAIAKNIQYF